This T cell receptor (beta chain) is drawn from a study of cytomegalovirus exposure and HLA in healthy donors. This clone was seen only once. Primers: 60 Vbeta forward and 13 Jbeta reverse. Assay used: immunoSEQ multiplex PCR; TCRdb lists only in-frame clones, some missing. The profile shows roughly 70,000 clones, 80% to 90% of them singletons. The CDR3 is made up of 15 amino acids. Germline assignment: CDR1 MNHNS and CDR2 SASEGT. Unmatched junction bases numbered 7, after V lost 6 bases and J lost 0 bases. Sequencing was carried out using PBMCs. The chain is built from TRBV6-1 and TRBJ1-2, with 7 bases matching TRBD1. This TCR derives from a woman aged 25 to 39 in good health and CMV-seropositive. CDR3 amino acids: CASSPSRGANYGYTF. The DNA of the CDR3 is TGTGCCAGCAGCCCCTCCAGGGGGGCTAACTATGGCTACACCTTC.